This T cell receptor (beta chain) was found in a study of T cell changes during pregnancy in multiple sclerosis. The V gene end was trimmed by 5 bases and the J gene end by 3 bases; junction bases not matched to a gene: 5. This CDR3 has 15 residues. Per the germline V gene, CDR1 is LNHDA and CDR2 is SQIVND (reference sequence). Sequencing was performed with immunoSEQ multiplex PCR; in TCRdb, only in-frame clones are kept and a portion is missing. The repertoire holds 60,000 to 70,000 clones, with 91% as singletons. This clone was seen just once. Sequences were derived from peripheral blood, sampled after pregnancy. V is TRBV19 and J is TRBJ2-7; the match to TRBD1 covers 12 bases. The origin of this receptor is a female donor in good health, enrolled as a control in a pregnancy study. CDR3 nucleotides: TGTGCCAGTAGTGCCCGGGACAGGGGGCTCTACGAGCAGTACTTC. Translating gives CASSARDRGLYEQYF.